The rows below give T cell receptor beta chains drawn from one sample of a study of technical replicates of blood from several donors. The protocol was immunoSEQ multiplex PCR, while the TCRdb copy is restricted to in-frame clones and leaves out a portion. Of approximately 85,000 clones in the sample, 94% were seen once. Sequencing was performed on T cells isolated from PBMCs. These receptors were taken from a human donor in good health. CDR3s include the opening cysteine and the closing phenylalanine or tryptophan. Each record gives: clone size, J gene, D gene, V gene, CDR3 DNA, CDR3 protein. A D gene is named only where the DNA matches it firmly. Where a row states a size, it is once, few, many or the class of an expanded clone; other rows omit it.

. TRBJ1-1 . TRBV2 TGTGCCAGCAGTGACTCCTACCGGGACACGTTCATGAACACTGAAGCTTTCTTT CASSDSYRDTFMNTEAFF
. TRBJ2-5 TRBD2 TRBV6-1 TGTGCCAGCAGTGACGAACTAGCGGTCCCGTGGGGGGAGACCCAGTACTTC CASSDELAVPWGETQYF
. TRBJ1-2 TRBD1 TRBV28 TGTGCCAGCAGTTCGGGACAGGGCTATCTCTACACCTTC CASSSGQGYLYTF
. TRBJ1-2 . TRBV19 TGTGCCAGTAATCAGATTGGCTTAAACTATGGCTACACCTTC CASNQIGLNYGYTF
. TRBJ2-5 TRBD1 TRBV2 TGTGCCAGCACCCAATCGGACAGGGGGGGGACCCAGTACTTC CASTQSDRGGTQYF
. TRBJ2-1 . TRBV5-1 TGCGCCAGCAGCTTCCGGGACTCCTACAATGAGCAGTTCTTC CASSFRDSYNEQFF
. TRBJ2-7 . TRBV14 TGTGCCAGCAGCCAAGAAGTCTGGGCCCAAGACGCCGAGCAGTACTTC CASSQEVWAQDAEQYF
. TRBJ2-3 TRBD2 TRBV11-1 TGTGCCAGCAGCTTAGAACTAGCGGGAGGTCAAGATACGCAGTATTTT CASSLELAGGQDTQYF
. TRBJ1-1 TRBD1 TRBV19 TGTGCCAGTATCAGGGGGATGAACACTGAAGCTTTCTTT CASIRGMNTEAFF
. TRBJ1-1 TRBD1 TRBV6-5 TGTGCCAGCAGTAGGACAGGCAGGAACACTGAAGCTTTCTTT CASSRTGRNTEAFF
. TRBJ2-5 TRBD1 TRBV5-1 TGCGCCAGCACCACAGGACAGGTCCAAGAGACCCAGTACTTC CASTTGQVQETQYF
. TRBJ1-5 TRBD1 TRBV5-1 TGCGCCAGCAGCCCGGACAGGGGGGACGATCAGCCCCAGCATTTT CASSPDRGDDQPQHF
. TRBJ1-2 . TRBV29-1 TGCAGCGTTGAGCGGGGGAACTTTAATGGCTACACCTTC CSVERGNFNGYTF
. TRBJ2-3 TRBD1 TRBV6-5 TGTGCCAGCAGTTACAGGACAGGGGACACAGATACGCAGTATTTT CASSYRTGDTDTQYF
. TRBJ1-6 TRBD1 TRBV7-8 TGTGCCAGCAGCCCCCGGGACAGTTTTTCACCCCTCCACTTT CASSPRDSFSPLHF
once TRBJ1-2 TRBD1 TRBV19 TGTGCCAGTAGACGGGGACAGCAGGCTAACTATGGCTACACCTTC CASRRGQQANYGYTF
. TRBJ1-2 TRBD1 TRBV11-2 TGTGCCAGCAGCTTTGCCGGGACAGGGTATGGCTACACCTTC CASSFAGTGYGYTF
. TRBJ1-5 . TRBV5-4 TGTGCCAGCAGCCTCCCTAGTATAATAGATAATCAGCCCCAGCATTTT CASSLPSIIDNQPQHF
. TRBJ2-7 TRBD2 TRBV9 TGTGCCAGCAGCGTGCTAGCGGGGAGTTACGAGCAGTACTTC CASSVLAGSYEQYF
. TRBJ2-7 . TRBV7-9 TGTGCCAGCAGCCCACGACAGGACGGTTCAGTGCAGTACTTC CASSPRQDGSVQYF
once TRBJ2-1 . TRBV5-1 TGCGCCAGCAACCTACAGCCAGACAATGAGCAGTTCTTC CASNLQPDNEQFF
. TRBJ1-5 TRBD1 TRBV2 TGTGCCAGCAGTCCCGGGACAGGGGGCAATCAGCCCCAGCATTTT CASSPGTGGNQPQHF
. TRBJ1-5 . TRBV5-8 TGTGCCAGCAGCCTGGCTGCCCGGGGGAATCAGCCCCAGCATTTT CASSLAARGNQPQHF
. TRBJ1-2 . TRBV28 TGTGCCAGCAGTTTAAGTAGGGAGGTGGGGGCTAACTATGGCTACACCTTC CASSLSREVGANYGYTF
. TRBJ1-1 TRBD1 TRBV19 TGTGCCAGCGAGGAAGGGGGCTTGGGCACTGAAGCTTTCTTT CASEEGGLGTEAFF
. TRBJ2-6 . TRBV21-1 TGTGCCAGCAGCGCACAGGGGGATAACGTGGGGGCCAACGTCCTGACTTTC CASSAQGDNVGANVLTF
. TRBJ1-2 TRBD1 TRBV5-1 TGCGCCAGCAGGGGGGACAGTCATAACTATGGCTACACCTTC CASRGDSHNYGYTF
. TRBJ1-4 . TRBV5-1 TGCGCCAGCACCCCAGGGTCCGGAAAACTGTTTTTT CASTPGSGKLFF
. TRBJ1-2 . TRBV7-9 TGTGCCAGCAGCGATGGCGCAGGGTTCTTAGGCTACACCTTC CASSDGAGFLGYTF
. TRBJ1-1 . TRBV5-5 TGTGCCAGCAGCTTGGGGGCCGGCACTGAAGCTTTCTTT CASSLGAGTEAFF
. TRBJ1-1 TRBD1 TRBV10-3 TGTGCCATCAGTGGGACAGGGTCGGAGAGAGCTTTCTTT CAISGTGSERAFF
. TRBJ1-1 . TRBV30 TGTGCCTGGAGTGTACTCCTGAACACTGAAGCTTTCTTT CAWSVLLNTEAFF
. TRBJ2-4 . TRBV4-2 TGTGCCAGCAGCCAGCCCCCCTGGTCCACTCTAGCCAAAAACATTCAGTACTTC CASSQPPWSTLAKNIQYF
. TRBJ2-7 TRBD2 TRBV19 TGTGCCAGTAGGCCAGCGGGGCAACCCGCATTAAGATACTACGAGCAGTACTTC CASRPAGQPALRYYEQYF
. TRBJ2-4 . TRBV27 TGTGCCAGCAGCCGAGGACAGTTAAACATTCAGTACTTC CASSRGQLNIQYF
. TRBJ1-1 . TRBV27 TGTGCCAGCAAGAGAGGCACTGAAGCTTTCTTT CASKRGTEAFF
. TRBJ2-7 TRBD2 TRBV27 TGTGCCAGCAGCGGAGCGGGAGGGCTTCTATACGAGCAGTACTTC CASSGAGGLLYEQYF
. TRBJ2-3 . TRBV29-1 TGCAGCGTTGAAACGGAGTCAGATACGCAGTATTTT CSVETESDTQYF
. TRBJ1-1 . TRBV19 TGTGCCAGTAGTATAAATTTAAGGGGAACTGAAGCTTTCTTT CASSINLRGTEAFF
. TRBJ2-7 . TRBV14 TGTGCCAGCAGCCGAGGCTCCCCGGCCTACGAGCAGTACTTC CASSRGSPAYEQYF
. TRBJ1-2 . TRBV4-1 TGCGCCAGCTCCTCCCCCGGGTCGAACCGTGGCTACACCTTC CASSSPGSNRGYTF
. TRBJ1-1 TRBD1 TRBV19 TGTGCCAGTAGTACTGGACAGGGGGCAGATGAAGCTTTCTTT CASSTGQGADEAFF
. TRBJ1-1 . TRBV2 TGTGCCAGCAGGGAGATGAACACTGAAGCTTTCTTT CASREMNTEAFF
. TRBJ2-3 . TRBV28 TGTGCCAGCAGTGGGGAGGCGGCGCCGGGACTGGGAGATACGCAGTATTTT CASSGEAAPGLGDTQYF
. TRBJ1-3 . TRBV7-6 TGTGCCAGCAGCTTGGCGGGTGGAGGGACCAACTCTGGAAACACCATATATTTT CASSLAGGGTNSGNTIYF
. TRBJ2-3 . TRBV7-9 TGTGCCAGCAGCTTAGAACTAGCAACGGATACGCAGTATTTT CASSLELATDTQYF
few TRBJ2-1 . TRBV7-3 TGTGCCAGCAGCTTAAAGGGGGTCTACAATGAGCAGTTCTTC CASSLKGVYNEQFF
. TRBJ2-5 TRBD1 TRBV6-5 TGTGCCAGCAGTTGGACAGGGCAAGAGACCCAGTACTTC CASSWTGQETQYF
. TRBJ1-2 . TRBV7-9 TGTGCCAGCAGCTTATTTACAGGGCAGGGGAACTATGGCTACACCTTC CASSLFTGQGNYGYTF
. TRBJ2-1 . TRBV6-5 TGTGCCAGCAGTTCGACAGTGATATCTCGTGAGCAGTTCTTC CASSSTVISREQFF
. TRBJ2-1 TRBD2 TRBV6-1 TGTGCCAGCAGTGAATTCCTAGCGGGGGGCAATGAGCAGTTCTTC CASSEFLAGGNEQFF